The next 29 T cell receptor beta chains were all read from a single sample in a study of T-cell reconstitution after alpha-beta-depleted transplantation in children. Preparation of the TCRbeta library was carried out with unique molecular identifiers. Using its own MiXCR run on the PCR reads, TCRdb lists one record per CDR3 protein. The table shows more than 550,000 distinct CDR3 sequences, with over 9.5% occurring only once. Sample: PBMCs from the stem cell graft donor, taken from the stem cell graft. These receptors were collected from a human donor who donated a stem cell graft to a child with acute myeloid leukemia.

This clonotype showed up just a few times. The chain recombines TRBV6-1 with TRBJ2-3, with 8 bases fitting TRBD1. V trimming: 6 bases; J trimming: 0 bases; junction bases outside the gene matches: 8. CDR1 MNHNS and CDR2 SASEGT come from the germline V gene. The CDR3 sequence is 16 residues long. The CDR3 here is CASSGQGRISTDTQYF. In DNA, the CDR3 is TGTGCCAGCAGCGGACAGGGCCGAATTAGCACAGATACGCAGTATTTT.

The rearrangement joins TRBV18 to TRBJ1-1; 8 bases agree with TRBD1. Germline values: CDR1 KGHSH, CDR2 LQKENI. J lost 5 bases, V lost 6 bases, and 8 bases had no gene match. The CDR3 extends over 14 amino acids. The CDR3 sequence is CASSLSGGATEAFF. For the CDR3, the DNA is TGTGCCAGCTCTCTATCAGGGGGCGCGACTGAAGCTTTCTTT.

There are many counts of this clonotype. V usage is TRBV6-2 or TRBV6-3 and J usage is TRBJ2-6, with D perhaps matching TRBD1 (5 bases). Germline V gives CDR1 MNHEY, CDR2 SVGEGT. Trimming shortened V by 4 bases and J by 2 bases, and 9 bases separated the two germline ends. The CDR3 loop spans 15 amino acids. The CDR3 loop is CASSFETAGANVLTF. Written as DNA, the CDR3 is TGTGCCAGCAGTTTTGAGACAGCTGGGGCCAACGTCCTGACTTTC.

In its sample, this clonotype was seen a few times. This chain connects TRBV11-2 to TRBJ2-2; 9 positions match TRBD2. The germline V gene has CDR1 SGHAT and CDR2 FQNNGV. CDR3 length: 19 residues. After removal of 0 bases from V and 5 bases from J, the junction contained 13 bases not matched to a gene. CDR3 nucleotides: TGTGCCAGCAGCTTAGATCCACACGGCGGGAGGGGAATGACCGGGGAGCTGTTTTTT. Its translation is CASSLDPHGGRGMTGELFF.

CDR3 DNA sequence: TGCAGCGTTGACCCGCGGGAGACCGGGGAGCTGTTTTTT. This gives the protein CSVDPRETGELFF. J is TRBJ2-2 and V is TRBV29-1, with 7 bases fitting TRBD2. Germline V gene lookup returns CDR1 SQVTM and CDR2 ANQGSEA. Unmatched junction bases numbered 3, after V lost 3 bases and J lost 5 bases. CDR3 size: 13 residues.

The chain links TRBV12-3 or TRBV12-4 to TRBJ1-3, with D uncertain. V was shortened by 6 bases and J by 4 bases, with 1 base between the two germline ends. This CDR3 contains 10 residues. In nucleotides, the CDR3 is TGTGCCAGCAGGGGAAACACCATATATTTT. This codes for CASRGNTIYF.

The genes are TRBV27 and TRBJ1-1, with 7 bases that match TRBD1. V gave up 3 bases and J gave up 3 bases; unmatched junction bases: 1. The CDR3 runs to 13 residues. The V gene's germline CDR1 is MNHEY and CDR2 SMNVEV (reference sequence). DNA of the CDR3: TGTGCCAGCAGTTTCACAGGGGACACTGAAGCTTTCTTT. It codes for CASSFTGDTEAFF.

This chain joins TRBV9 and TRBJ2-1; D gene uncertain. The CDR3 has 17 residues. Trimming left V 1 base short and J 6 bases short, with 20 bases between. Per germline, CDR1 SGDLS and CDR2 YYNGEE. The CDR3 region is CASSVTIRRSPGNEQFF. The CDR3 bases are TGTGCCAGCAGCGTAACTATACGGCGGTCCCCCGGCAATGAGCAGTTCTTC.

This clonotype has a count of ten or more. This rearrangement joins TRBV25-1 to TRBJ1-1; the D gene is possibly TRBD1 (6 bases). CDR1 is MGHDK, CDR2 SYGVNS, per germline. V lost 4 bases, J lost 2 bases, and 17 bases lay in between. The CDR3 is 16 amino acids. The CDR3 loop reads CASSGTFRDTNTEAFF. The CDR3 bases are TGTGCCAGCAGTGGAACATTCCGGGACACTAACACTGAAGCTTTCTTT.

This clonotype was counted between two and nine times. The chain joins TRBV20-1 to TRBJ1-5; no clear D gene. The V end lost 3 bases, the J end lost 2 bases, and 8 bases lay between the germline ends. The CDR3 totals 13 residues. Germline-derived CDR1 and CDR2 are DFQATT and SNEGSKA (reference sequence). CDR3 DNA sequence: TGCAGTGCTAGCCAGACCCGCAATCAGCCCCAGCATTTT. It codes for CSASQTRNQPQHF.

The chain has TRBV15 and TRBJ1-3, with no clear D. Germline CDR1 is LNHNV and CDR2 is YYDKDF (reference sequence). The CDR3 is 17 amino acids. V shed 0 bases and J shed 0 bases, with 12 bases lying between them. Written as DNA, the CDR3 is TGTGCCACCAGCAGAGATTTGGGCCGCTCCTCTGGAAACACCATATATTTT. Its protein product is CATSRDLGRSSGNTIYF.

This clonotype appeared a few times. V and J are TRBV5-1 and TRBJ2-3, with a possible D match to TRBD1 (6 bases). Germline assignment: CDR1 SGHRS and CDR2 YFSETQ. Trimming cost V 8 bases and J 0 bases, with 19 bases left between them. This CDR3 is built from 16 residues. CDR3 amino acids: CASLIQGNTSTDTQYF. The CDR3 DNA follows: TGCGCCAGTCTGATACAGGGAAATACAAGCACAGATACGCAGTATTTT.

The sample holds many counts of this clonotype. The chain combines TRBV21-1 with TRBJ1-3; TRBD1 reflects the table's D call only, with no check against the DNA. TRBV21-1 is a pseudogene segment. CDR3 length: 17 amino acids. The CDR3 spells CASSKVGQGHSGNTIYF. The CDR3 nucleotides read TGTGCCAGCAGCAAAGTGGGCCAGGGCCACTCTGGAAACACCATATATTTT.

This sequence joins TRBV12-3 or TRBV12-4 and TRBJ1-1; unclear D gene. Trimming stripped 3 bases from V and 0 bases from J, with 8 bases between. There are 14 residues in the CDR3. The CDR3 loop is CASSFKSLNTEAFF. CDR3 coding DNA: TGTGCCAGCAGTTTTAAGTCTTTGAACACTGAAGCTTTCTTT.

V is TRBV29-1 and J is TRBJ2-3; 14 bases are shared with TRBD2. Germline CDR1 reads SQVTM; CDR2 reads ANQGSEA. The CDR3 has 14 amino acids. Germline trimming cut 7 bases from V and 5 bases from J; bases unmatched to any gene: 5. CDR3 residues: CSDGTSGSGDTQYF. The CDR3, as DNA: TGCAGCGACGGGACTAGCGGGAGTGGAGATACGCAGTATTTT.

The rearrangement links TRBV7-9 to TRBJ2-1; tentatively, D is TRBD2 (6 bases). CDR3 length: 15 amino acids. Trimming took 1 base from V and 2 from J, leaving 9 bases between them. The V gene's germline CDR1 is SEHNR and CDR2 FQNEAQ (reference sequence). The CDR3 region has the DNA TGTGCCAGCAGCTTAGTAGCGGATGCCTACAATGAGCAGTTCTTC. It encodes CASSLVADAYNEQFF.

The chain recombines TRBV15 with TRBJ2-2, with unresolved D. The CDR3 is 15 residues long. V dropped 5 bases and J dropped 0 bases, with 10 bases sitting between them. The V gene's germline CDR1 is LNHNV and CDR2 YYDKDF (reference sequence). The CDR3 is CATSGRGPNTGELFF. CDR3 coding DNA: TGTGCCACCAGCGGGCGAGGCCCGAACACCGGGGAGCTGTTTTTT.

This clonotype was seen at least ten times. The genes are TRBV3-1 and TRBJ2-1; possibly TRBD2 for D (5 bases). The CDR3 spans 13 residues. Trimming pared 0 bases from V and 7 bases from J, leaving 7 bases between. CDR1 is LGHDT and CDR2 is YNNKEL in the germline V gene (reference sequence). The CDR3 coding sequence is TGTGCCAGCAGCCAAGAGCGGGTGAATGAGCAGTTCTTC. Its translation is CASSQERVNEQFF.

This clonotype was recorded at least ten times. The chain combines TRBV7-2 with TRBJ2-7, with TRBD1 matching 7 bases. Trimming cost V 5 bases and J 3 bases; bases outside gene matches: 7. Germline loops: CDR1 SGHTA, CDR2 FQGNSA. The CDR3 spans 14 residues. CDR3 sequence (DNA): TGTGCCAGCAGCCGTAGGGACAGACTCTACGAGCAGTACTTC. It encodes CASSRRDRLYEQYF.

V and J are TRBV7-6 and TRBJ2-5; 12 positions agree with TRBD2. The germline V gene encodes CDR1 SGHVS and CDR2 FNYEAQ. The length of the CDR3 is 17 residues. V shed 5 bases, J shed 7 bases, and the junction held 14 bases outside the gene matches. CDR3 DNA: TGTGCCAGCAGCCCCCCCGTGCTAGCGGGAGGGCCGGGGACCCAGTACTTC. Protein product: CASSPPVLAGGPGTQYF.

This clonotype was detected only a few times. V gene TRBV19 combines with J gene TRBJ2-1; tentatively, D is TRBD1 (5 bases). Looked up from germline, CDR1 is LNHDA and CDR2 is SQIVND (reference sequence). Trimming pared 4 bases from V and 8 bases from J, leaving 12 bases between. This CDR3 spans 13 amino acids. CDR3 bases: TGTGCCAGTAGTAAAAGGGGTCTGGATGAGCAGTTCTTC. It is translated as CASSKRGLDEQFF.

This clonotype was observed a handful of times. This rearrangement joins TRBV20-1 to TRBJ1-6; TRBD1 aligns across 7 bases. Trimming cost V 5 bases and J 7 bases; bases outside gene matches: 11. The CDR3 totals 15 residues. Looked up from germline, CDR1 is DFQATT and CDR2 is SNEGSKA (reference sequence). CDR3 coding DNA: TGCAGTGCTTTTAAACAGGGGCCGGTGAATTCACCCCTCCACTTT. It yields the protein CSAFKQGPVNSPLHF.

CDR3 region: CASSQEGTGGWETQYF. The CDR3, as DNA: TGCGCCAGCAGCCAAGAGGGAACAGGGGGCTGGGAGACCCAGTACTTC. The chain carries TRBV4-1 and TRBJ2-5; 9 bases agree with TRBD1. The CDR3 covers 16 residues. Germline-derived CDR1 and CDR2 are MGHRA and YSYEKL. The V and J ends lost 0 bases and 5 bases, in that order; junction bases with no gene match: 7.

The V gene is TRBV20-1, the J gene TRBJ2-7; D perhaps matches TRBD2 (5 bases). CDR1 is DFQATT, CDR2 SNEGSKA, per germline (reference sequence). The V gene lost 0 bases and the J gene lost 3 bases, with 12 bases spanning the gap. This CDR3 has 14 residues. The CDR3 spells CSARDPASIYEQYF. In nucleotides, the CDR3 is TGCAGTGCTAGAGACCCGGCTAGCATCTACGAGCAGTACTTC.

In its sample, this clonotype was seen many times. The chain is built from TRBV27 and TRBJ2-3; 8 nucleotides agree with TRBD2. Germline CDR1 MNHEY, CDR2 SMNVEV (reference sequence). This CDR3 spans 17 amino acids. The V and J ends lost 5 bases and 2 bases, in that order; junction bases with no gene match: 12. The CDR3, as DNA: TGTGCCAGCAGTCTAGCGGGCCGACCCCTCTCCACAGATACGCAGTATTTT. Protein product: CASSLAGRPLSTDTQYF.

This clonotype turned up a few times. The chain employs TRBV7-2 and TRBJ2-1, with 7 bases matching TRBD2. Germline values: CDR1 SGHTA, CDR2 FQGNSA. V shed 3 bases, J shed 7 bases, and the junction held 9 bases outside the gene matches. The CDR3 has 15 amino acids. The CDR3 DNA sequence: TGTGCCAGCAGCTTCCCAGCGGGGACGGGGAATGAGCAGTTCTTC. It is translated as CASSFPAGTGNEQFF. The full variable domain, with the rest looked up from reference TRBV7-2 and TRBJ2-1, is GAGVSQSPSNKVTEKGKDVELRCDPISGHTALYWYRQSLGQGLEFLIYFQGNSAPDKSGLPSDRFSAERTGGSVSTLTIQRTQQEDSAVYLCASSFPAGTGNEQFFGPGTRLTVL.

The rearrangement uses TRBV11-2 and TRBJ2-1; D is uncertain. The CDR3 extends over 14 amino acids. Trimming took 8 bases from V and 8 from J, leaving 19 bases between them. The germline gives CDR1 SGHAT, CDR2 FQNNGV. The DNA for the CDR3 is TGTGCCAGCGGACCCCCGGGCAGCATCTATGAGCAGTTCTTC. As protein: CASGPPGSIYEQFF.

The CDR3 loop is CASSIAGGPVNEQFF. In DNA, the CDR3 is TGTGCCAGCAGCATAGCGGGAGGGCCTGTGAATGAGCAGTTCTTC. This sequence joins TRBV3-1 and TRBJ2-1; 11 nucleotides agree with TRBD2. Germline lookup yields CDR1 LGHDT and CDR2 YNNKEL (reference sequence). The CDR3 spans 15 residues. Trimming removed 5 bases from V and 7 bases from J; junction bases left unmatched: 7.

V and J are TRBV6-5 and TRBJ2-1; D is unclear. V was trimmed by 8 bases and J by 10 bases, leaving 15 bases between them. CDR3 length equals 12 residues. CDR1 is MNHEY and CDR2 is SVGAGI in the germline V gene. CDR3 loop: CASSPPRGEQFF. The DNA for the CDR3 is TGTGCCAGCTCCCCGCCCCGAGGCGAGCAGTTCTTC.